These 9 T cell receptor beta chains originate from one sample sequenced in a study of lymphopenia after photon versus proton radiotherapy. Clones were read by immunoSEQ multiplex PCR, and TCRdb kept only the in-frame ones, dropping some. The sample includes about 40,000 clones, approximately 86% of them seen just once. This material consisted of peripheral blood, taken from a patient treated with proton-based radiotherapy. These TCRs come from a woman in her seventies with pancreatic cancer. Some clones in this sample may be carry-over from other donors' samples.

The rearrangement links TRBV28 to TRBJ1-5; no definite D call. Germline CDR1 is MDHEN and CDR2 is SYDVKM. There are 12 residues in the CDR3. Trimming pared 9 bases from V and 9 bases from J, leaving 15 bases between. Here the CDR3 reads CASSKINWPQHF. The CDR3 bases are TGTGCCAGTAGCAAGATCAACTGGCCCCAGCATTTT.

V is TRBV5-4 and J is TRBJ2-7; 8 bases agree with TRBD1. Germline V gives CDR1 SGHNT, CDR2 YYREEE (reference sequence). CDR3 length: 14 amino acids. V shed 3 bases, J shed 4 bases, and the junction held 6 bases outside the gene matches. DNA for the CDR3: TGTGCCAGCAGCTCGCCAGGGGGCTGGTACGAGCAGTACTTC. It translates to CASSSPGGWYEQYF.

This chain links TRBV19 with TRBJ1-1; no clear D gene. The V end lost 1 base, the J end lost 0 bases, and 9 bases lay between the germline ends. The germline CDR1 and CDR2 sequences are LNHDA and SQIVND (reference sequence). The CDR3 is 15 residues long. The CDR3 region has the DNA TGTGCCAGTAGTATAGGCGGATACATGAACACTGAAGCTTTCTTT. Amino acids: CASSIGGYMNTEAFF.

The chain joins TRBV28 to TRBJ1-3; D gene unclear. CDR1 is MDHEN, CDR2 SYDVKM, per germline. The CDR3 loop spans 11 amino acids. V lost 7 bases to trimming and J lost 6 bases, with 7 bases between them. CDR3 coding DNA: TGTGCCAGCACCGTCTTAAACACCATATATTTT. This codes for CASTVLNTIYF. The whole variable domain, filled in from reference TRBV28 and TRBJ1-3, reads DVKVTQSSRYLVKRTGEKVFLECVQDMDHENMFWYRQDPGLGLRLIYFSYDVKMKEKGDIPEGYSVSREKKERFSLILESASTNQTSMYLCASTVLNTIYFGEGSWLTVV.

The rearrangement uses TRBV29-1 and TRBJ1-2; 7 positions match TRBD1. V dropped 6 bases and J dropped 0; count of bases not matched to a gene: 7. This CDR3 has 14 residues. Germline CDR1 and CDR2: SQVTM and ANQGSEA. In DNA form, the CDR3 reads TGCAGCGTGCTGGACAGGAACGCTAACTATGGCTACACCTTC. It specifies CSVLDRNANYGYTF.

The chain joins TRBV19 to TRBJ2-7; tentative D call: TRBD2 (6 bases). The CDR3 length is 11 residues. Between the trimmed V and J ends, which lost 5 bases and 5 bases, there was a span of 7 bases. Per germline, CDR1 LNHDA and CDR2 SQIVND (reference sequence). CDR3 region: CASSWGDEQYF. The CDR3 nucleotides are TGTGCCAGTAGTTGGGGGGACGAGCAGTACTTC.

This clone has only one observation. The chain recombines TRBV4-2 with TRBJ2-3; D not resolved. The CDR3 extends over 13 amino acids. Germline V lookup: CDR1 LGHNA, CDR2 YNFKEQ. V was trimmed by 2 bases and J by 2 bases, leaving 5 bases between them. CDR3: CASSQFATDTQYF. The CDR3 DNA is TGTGCCAGCAGCCAATTTGCCACAGATACGCAGTATTTT.

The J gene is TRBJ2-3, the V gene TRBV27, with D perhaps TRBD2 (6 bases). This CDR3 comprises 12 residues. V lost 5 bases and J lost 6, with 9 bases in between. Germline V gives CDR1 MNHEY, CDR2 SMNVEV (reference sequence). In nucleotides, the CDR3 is TGTGCCAGCAGTCCTGGGACTGATACGCAGTATTTT. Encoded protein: CASSPGTDTQYF.

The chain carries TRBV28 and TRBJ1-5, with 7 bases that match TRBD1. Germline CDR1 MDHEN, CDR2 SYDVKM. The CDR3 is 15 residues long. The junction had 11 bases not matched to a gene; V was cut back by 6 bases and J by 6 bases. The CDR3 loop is CASRTDRAFTQPQHF. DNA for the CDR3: TGTGCCAGCAGGACAGACAGGGCGTTCACTCAGCCCCAGCATTTT.